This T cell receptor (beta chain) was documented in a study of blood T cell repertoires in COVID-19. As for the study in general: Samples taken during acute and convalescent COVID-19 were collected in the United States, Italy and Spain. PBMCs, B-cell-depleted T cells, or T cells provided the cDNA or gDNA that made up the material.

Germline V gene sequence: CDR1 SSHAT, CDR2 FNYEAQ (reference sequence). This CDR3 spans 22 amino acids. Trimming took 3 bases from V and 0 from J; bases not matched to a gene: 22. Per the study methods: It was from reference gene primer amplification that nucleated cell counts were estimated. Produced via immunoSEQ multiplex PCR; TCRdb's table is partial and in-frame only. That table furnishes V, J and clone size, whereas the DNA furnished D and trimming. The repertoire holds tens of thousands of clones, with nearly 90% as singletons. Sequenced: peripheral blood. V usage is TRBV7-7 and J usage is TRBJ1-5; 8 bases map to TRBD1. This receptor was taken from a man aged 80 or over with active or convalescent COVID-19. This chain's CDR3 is CASSFLGELDRASIPSNQPQHF. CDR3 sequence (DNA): TGTGCCAGCAGCTTCTTAGGGGAGTTGGACAGGGCCTCCATACCTAGCAATCAGCCCCAGCATTTT. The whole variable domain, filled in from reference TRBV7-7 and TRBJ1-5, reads GAGVSQSPRYKVTKRGQDVTLRCDPISSHATLYWYQQALGQGPEFLTYFNYEAQPDKSGLPSDRFSAERPEGSISTLTIQRTEQRDSAMYRCASSFLGELDRASIPSNQPQHFGDGTRLSIL.